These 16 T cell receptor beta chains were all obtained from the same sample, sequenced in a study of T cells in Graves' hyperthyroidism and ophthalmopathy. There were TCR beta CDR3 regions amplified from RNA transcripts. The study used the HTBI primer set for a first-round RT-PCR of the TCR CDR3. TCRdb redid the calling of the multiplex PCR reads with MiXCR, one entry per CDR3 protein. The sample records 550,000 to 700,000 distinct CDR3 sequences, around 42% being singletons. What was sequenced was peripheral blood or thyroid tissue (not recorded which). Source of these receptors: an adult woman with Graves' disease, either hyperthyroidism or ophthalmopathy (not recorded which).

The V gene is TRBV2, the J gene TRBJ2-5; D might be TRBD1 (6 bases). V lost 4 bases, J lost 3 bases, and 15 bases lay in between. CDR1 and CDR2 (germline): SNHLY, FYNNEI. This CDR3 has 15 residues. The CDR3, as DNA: TGTGCCAGCAGTGGCTGGGCTCCAGGGGAAGAGACCCAGTACTTC. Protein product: CASSGWAPGEETQYF.

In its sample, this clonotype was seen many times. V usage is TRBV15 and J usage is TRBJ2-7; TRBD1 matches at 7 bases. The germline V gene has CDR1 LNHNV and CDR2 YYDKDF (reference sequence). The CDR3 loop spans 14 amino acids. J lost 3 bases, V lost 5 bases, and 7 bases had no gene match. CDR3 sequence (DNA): TGTGCCACCAGCCCCCGGGACAGAGTCTACGAGCAGTACTTC. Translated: CATSPRDRVYEQYF.

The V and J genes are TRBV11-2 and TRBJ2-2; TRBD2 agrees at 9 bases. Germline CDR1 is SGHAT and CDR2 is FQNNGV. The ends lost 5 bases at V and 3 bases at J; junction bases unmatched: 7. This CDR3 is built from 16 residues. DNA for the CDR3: TGTGCCAGCAGCCTAAATAGCGGGAGTGACACCGGGGAGCTGTTTTTT. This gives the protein CASSLNSGSDTGELFF.

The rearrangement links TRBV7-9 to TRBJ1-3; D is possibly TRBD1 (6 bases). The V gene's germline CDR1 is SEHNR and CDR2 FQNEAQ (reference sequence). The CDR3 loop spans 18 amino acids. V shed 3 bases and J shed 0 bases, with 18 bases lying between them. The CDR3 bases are TGTGCCAGCAGCTTGGCGGGGTTGACAGGCTACTCTGGAAACACCATATATTTT. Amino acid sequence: CASSLAGLTGYSGNTIYF.

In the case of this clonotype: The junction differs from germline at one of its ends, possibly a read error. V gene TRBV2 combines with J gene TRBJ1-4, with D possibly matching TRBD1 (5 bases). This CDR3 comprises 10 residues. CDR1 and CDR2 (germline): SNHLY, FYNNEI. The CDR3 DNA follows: TGTGCCAGCAGTGAAGAAACGGACACCTTT. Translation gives CASSEETDTF.

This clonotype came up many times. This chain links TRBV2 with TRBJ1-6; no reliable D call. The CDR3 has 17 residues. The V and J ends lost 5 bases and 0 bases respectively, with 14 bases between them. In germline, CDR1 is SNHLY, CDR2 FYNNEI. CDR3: CASSPPNSRSYNSPLHF. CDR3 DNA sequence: TGTGCCAGCAGTCCACCTAATTCGCGCTCCTATAATTCACCCCTCCACTTT.

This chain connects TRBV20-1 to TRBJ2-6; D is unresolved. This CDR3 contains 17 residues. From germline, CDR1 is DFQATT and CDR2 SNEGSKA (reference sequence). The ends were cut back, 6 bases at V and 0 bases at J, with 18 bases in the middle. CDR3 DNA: TGCAGTGCCGCCCCGGTTGGACGGCTCTCTGGGGCCAACGTCCTGACTTTC. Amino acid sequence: CSAAPVGRLSGANVLTF.

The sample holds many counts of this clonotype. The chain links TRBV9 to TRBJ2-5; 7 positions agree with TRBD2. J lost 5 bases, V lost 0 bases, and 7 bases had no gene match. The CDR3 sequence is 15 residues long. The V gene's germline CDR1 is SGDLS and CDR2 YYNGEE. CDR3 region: CASSVGVGGEETQYF. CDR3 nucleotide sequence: TGTGCCAGCAGCGTAGGAGTGGGAGGGGAGGAGACCCAGTACTTC.

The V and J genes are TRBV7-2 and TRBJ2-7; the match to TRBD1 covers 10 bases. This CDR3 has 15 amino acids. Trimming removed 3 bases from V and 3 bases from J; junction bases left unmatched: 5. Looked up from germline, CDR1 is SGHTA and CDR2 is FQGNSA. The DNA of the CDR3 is TGTGCCAGCAGCTTGGCCGGGACAGGGGTCTACGAGCAGTACTTC. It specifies CASSLAGTGVYEQYF.

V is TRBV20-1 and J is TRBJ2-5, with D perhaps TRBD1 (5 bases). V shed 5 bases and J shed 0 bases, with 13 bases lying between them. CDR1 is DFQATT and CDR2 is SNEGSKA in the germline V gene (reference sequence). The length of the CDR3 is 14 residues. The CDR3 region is CSAHTGRYQETQYF. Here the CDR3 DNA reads TGCAGTGCTCACACAGGACGTTACCAAGAGACCCAGTACTTC.

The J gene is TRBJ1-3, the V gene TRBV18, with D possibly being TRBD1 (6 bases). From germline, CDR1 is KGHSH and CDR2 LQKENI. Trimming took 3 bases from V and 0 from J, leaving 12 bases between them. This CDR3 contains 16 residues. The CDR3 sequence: CASSPNRAYSGNTIYF. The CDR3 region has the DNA TGTGCCAGCTCACCCAACAGGGCATACTCTGGAAACACCATATATTTT.

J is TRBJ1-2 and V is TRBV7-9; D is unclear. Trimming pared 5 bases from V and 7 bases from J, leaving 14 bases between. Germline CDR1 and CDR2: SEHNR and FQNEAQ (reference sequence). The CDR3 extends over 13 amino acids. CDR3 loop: CASSPGPGSGYTF. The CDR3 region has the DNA TGTGCCAGCAGCCCCGGGCCGGGGTCTGGCTACACCTTC.

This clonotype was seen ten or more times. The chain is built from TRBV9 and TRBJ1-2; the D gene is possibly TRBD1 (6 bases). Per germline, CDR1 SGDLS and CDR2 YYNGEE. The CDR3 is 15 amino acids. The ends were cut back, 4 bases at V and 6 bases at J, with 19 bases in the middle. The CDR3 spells CASSPEGVSVHGYTF. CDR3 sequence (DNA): TGTGCCAGCAGCCCGGAGGGGGTTTCGGTCCATGGCTACACCTTC.

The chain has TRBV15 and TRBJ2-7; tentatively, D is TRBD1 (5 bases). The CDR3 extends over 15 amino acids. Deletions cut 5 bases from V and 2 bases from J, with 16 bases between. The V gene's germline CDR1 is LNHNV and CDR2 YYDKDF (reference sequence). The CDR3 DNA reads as TGTGCCACCAGCTTTACTCAGACAGCCGCCTACGAGCAGTACTTC. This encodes CATSFTQTAAYEQYF.

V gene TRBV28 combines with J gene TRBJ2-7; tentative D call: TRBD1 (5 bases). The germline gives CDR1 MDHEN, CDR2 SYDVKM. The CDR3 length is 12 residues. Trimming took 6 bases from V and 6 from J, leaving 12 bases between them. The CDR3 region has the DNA TGTGCCAGCAGCCCCATCAGGGTCGAGCAGTACTTC. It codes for CASSPIRVEQYF.

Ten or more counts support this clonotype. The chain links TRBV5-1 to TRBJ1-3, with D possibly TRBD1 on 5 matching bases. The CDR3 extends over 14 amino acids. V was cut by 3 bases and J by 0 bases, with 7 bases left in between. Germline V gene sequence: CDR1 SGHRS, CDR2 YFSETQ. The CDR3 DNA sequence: TGCGCCAGCAGCTCGGACAACTCTGGAAACACCATATATTTT. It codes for CASSSDNSGNTIYF.